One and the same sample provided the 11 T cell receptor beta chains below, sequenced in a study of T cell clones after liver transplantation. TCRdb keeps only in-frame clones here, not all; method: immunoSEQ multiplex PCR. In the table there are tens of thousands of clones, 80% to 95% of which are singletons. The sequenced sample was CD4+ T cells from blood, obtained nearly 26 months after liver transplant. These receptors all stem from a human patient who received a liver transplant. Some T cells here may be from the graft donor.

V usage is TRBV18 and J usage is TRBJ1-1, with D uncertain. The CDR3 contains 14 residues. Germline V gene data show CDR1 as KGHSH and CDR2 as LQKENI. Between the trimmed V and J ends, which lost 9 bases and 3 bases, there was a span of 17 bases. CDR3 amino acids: CASSTTDVDTEAFF. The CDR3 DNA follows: TGTGCCAGTTCCACCACGGACGTAGACACTGAAGCTTTCTTT.

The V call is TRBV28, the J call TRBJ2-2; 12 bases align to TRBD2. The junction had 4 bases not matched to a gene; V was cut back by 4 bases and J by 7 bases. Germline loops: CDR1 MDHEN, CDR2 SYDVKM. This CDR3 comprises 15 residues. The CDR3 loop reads CASSSGLAGYGELFF. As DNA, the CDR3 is TGTGCCAGCAGTTCCGGACTAGCGGGGTACGGGGAGCTGTTTTTT.

In DNA, the CDR3 is TGTGCCAGCAACCCCCTTGGCGGCCCTGGGGATACGCAGTATTTT. Its protein product is CASNPLGGPGDTQYF. V gene TRBV2 combines with J gene TRBJ2-3; D is uncertain. The CDR3 loop spans 15 amino acids. Germline V CDR1 and CDR2: SNHLY, FYNNEI. Trimming shortened V by 7 bases and J by 6 bases, and 20 bases separated the two germline ends.

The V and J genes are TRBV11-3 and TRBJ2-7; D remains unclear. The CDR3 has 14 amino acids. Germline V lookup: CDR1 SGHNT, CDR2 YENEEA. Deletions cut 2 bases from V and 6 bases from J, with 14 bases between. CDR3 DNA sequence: TGTGCCAGCAGCTTATCGCCCACCCCCCCCGAGCAGTACTTC. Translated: CASSLSPTPPEQYF.

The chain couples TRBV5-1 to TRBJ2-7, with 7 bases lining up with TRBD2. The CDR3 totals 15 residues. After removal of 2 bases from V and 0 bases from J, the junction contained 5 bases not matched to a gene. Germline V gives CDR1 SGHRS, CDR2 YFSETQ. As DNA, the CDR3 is TGCGCCAGCAGCTTCTTGGGGGGGAACTCCTACGAGCAGTACTTC. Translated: CASSFLGGNSYEQYF.

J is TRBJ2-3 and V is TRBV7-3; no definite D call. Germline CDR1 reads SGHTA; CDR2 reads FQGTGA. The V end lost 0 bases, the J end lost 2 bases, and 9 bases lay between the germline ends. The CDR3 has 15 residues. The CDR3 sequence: CASSLTGGYTDTQYF. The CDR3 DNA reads TGTGCCAGCAGCTTAACCGGCGGATACACAGATACGCAGTATTTT.

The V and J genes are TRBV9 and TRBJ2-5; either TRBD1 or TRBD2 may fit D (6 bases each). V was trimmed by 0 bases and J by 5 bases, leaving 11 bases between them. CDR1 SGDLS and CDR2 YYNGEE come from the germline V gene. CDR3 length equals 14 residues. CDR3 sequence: CASSVEGGRETQYF. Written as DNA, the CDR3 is TGTGCCAGCAGCGTAGAGGGGGGCCGGGAGACCCAGTACTTC. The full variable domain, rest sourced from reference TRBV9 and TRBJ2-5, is DSGVTQTPKHLITATGQRVTLRCSPRSGDLSVYWYQQSLDQGLQFLIQYYNGEERAKGNILERFSAQQFPDLHSELNLSSLELGDSALYFCASSVEGGRETQYFGPGTRLLVL.

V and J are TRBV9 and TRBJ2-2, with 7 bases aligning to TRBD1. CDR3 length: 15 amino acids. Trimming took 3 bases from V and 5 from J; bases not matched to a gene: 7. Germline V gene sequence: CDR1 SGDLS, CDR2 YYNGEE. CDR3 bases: TGTGCCAGCAGCGCCCAACAGGGGCCGACCGGGGAGCTGTTTTTT. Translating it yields CASSAQQGPTGELFF.

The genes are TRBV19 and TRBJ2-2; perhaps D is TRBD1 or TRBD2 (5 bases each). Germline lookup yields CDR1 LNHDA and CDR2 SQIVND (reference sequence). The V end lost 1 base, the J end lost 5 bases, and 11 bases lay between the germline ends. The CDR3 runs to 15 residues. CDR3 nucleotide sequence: TGTGCCAGTAGTATAGGGGGCTGGGGGACCGGGGAGCTGTTTTTT. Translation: CASSIGGWGTGELFF. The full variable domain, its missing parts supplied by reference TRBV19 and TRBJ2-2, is DGGITQSPKYLFRKEGQNVTLSCEQNLNHDAMYWYRQDPGQGLRLIYYSQIVNDFQKGDIAEGYSVSREKKESFPLTVTSAQKNPTAFYLCASSIGGWGTGELFFGEGSRLTVL.

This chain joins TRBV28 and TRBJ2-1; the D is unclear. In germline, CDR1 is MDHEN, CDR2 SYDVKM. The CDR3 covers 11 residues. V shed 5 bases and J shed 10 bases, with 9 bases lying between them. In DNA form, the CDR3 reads TGTGCCAGCAGTGGCGATCGGGAGCAGTTCTTC. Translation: CASSGDREQFF.

The CDR3 sequence: CSVGDIHGYTF. CDR3 DNA: TGCAGCGTTGGGGACATTCATGGCTACACCTTC. V usage is TRBV29-1 and J usage is TRBJ1-2, with D possibly TRBD1 on 6 matching bases. Germline loops: CDR1 SQVTM, CDR2 ANQGSEA. V lost 4 bases and J lost 6, with 9 bases in between. The CDR3 is made up of 11 amino acids.